This T cell receptor beta chain was captured in a study of high-grade serous ovarian cancer treatment subgroups (dated by TCRdb to 2020 to 2023). Context from the whole study: On average, each sample produced about 14,000 sequencing reads and around 8,200 unique TCR beta rearrangements. The study profiled TCR beta repertoires in high-grade serous ovarian cancer patients grouped by complete gross resection or neoadjuvant chemotherapy response under a laparoscopic triage algorithm. The cohort comprised some 30 patients: some 10 with no residual disease after primary surgery (R0), some 10 excellent NACT responders, and some 10 poor NACT responders. One primary tumor sample and two metastatic tumor samples were collected from each patient, for a total of 90 or so samples. Results the study describes overall, beyond this receptor: Repertoire similarity between tumors from the same patient ranged from roughly 0.11 to 0.79, while tumors from different patients showed almost no similarity. Because bulk tumor TCR sequencing provided no spatial information, insight into HGSC tumor complexity and diversity was limited. Neoantigen level correlated positively with TCR clonal relatedness, and copy number variation and mutation load from whole-genome sequencing showed a positive trend with TCR clonal relatedness. The TCR repertoire analyses centered on CDR3, and CDR1 and CDR2 were not analyzed.

Tumor samples were collected prior to definitive surgery or chemotherapy. Genomic DNA extraction was performed by the MD Anderson Biospecimen Extraction Resource, and TCR sequencing was carried out by the MD Anderson Cancer Genomics Laboratory. For this clone: This receptor's antigen is unknown. No much larger clone is present one base from it, and per-base qualities are unavailable.

High-throughput TCR profiling via ImmunoSEQ was performed on the 100 or so tumor samples. The source study handled its data this way. Repertoire diversity metrics included richness (unique productive sequences), clonality, evenness and relatedness; Bhattacharyya coefficient assessed similarity between samples. In a sensitivity analysis, TCRs with fewer than two reads were excluded, and consistent conclusions were obtained. TCRdb carries this immuneACCESS record with in-frame sequences only. Its versions omit some clonotypes, under half of them owing to an unresolved V gene in the studies checked, with the rest unexplained. That table is the source of V, J and clone size, and D and trimming were worked out from the DNA. A total of approximately 36,000 clones appear in this sample, about 80% of them only once. About 3% of the sample comes from the top ten. Sequences were obtained from tumor tissue. This clonotype originated in a human donor with high-grade serous ovarian cancer.

The DNA sequence follows: TGTGCCAGCAGCCCAGGGGGTAAGGACAATGAGCAGTTCTTC. This encodes CASSPGGKDNEQFF. The chain was built from TRBV5-6 and TRBJ2-1, with TRBD1 matching 7 junction bases. The CDR3 numbers 14 residues from cysteine through phenylalanine. Only the CDR3 DNA is retained, 42 bases long and in frame from the first base. Ends trimmed: V by 4 bases, J by 5 bases; bases unmatched to a gene: 6. CDR1 is given as SGHDT and CDR2 as YYEEEE, both from the germline V gene.